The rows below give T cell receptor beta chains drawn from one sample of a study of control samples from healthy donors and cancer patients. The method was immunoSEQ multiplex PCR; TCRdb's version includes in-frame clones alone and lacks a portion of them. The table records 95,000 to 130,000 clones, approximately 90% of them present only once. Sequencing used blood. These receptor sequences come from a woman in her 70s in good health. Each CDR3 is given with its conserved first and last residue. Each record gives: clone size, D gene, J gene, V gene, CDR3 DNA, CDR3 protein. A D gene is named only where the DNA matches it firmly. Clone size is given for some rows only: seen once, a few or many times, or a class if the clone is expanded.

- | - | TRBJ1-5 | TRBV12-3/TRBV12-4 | TGTGCCTCGACGGGGAATAGCAATCAGCCCCAGCATTTT | CASTGNSNQPQHF
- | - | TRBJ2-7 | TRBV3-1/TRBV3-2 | TGTGCCAGCAGCCCAGAGGGCCGCGAGCAGTACTTC | CASSPEGREQYF
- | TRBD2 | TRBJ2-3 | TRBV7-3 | TGTGCCAGCAGCCCCGGGACTAGGTCAGATACGCAGTATTTT | CASSPGTRSDTQYF
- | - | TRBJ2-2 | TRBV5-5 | TGTGCCAGCAGCTTCAGGGGAGGGAACACCGGGGAGCTGTTTTTT | CASSFRGGNTGELFF
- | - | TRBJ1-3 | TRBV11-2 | TGTGCCAGCAGCTCCGGAAGTGGGGGGAAAGGAAACACCATATATTTT | CASSSGSGGKGNTIYF
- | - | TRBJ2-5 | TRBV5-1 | TGCGCCAGCAGCTTGGAGGGGTTCCAAGAGACCCAGTACTTC | CASSLEGFQETQYF
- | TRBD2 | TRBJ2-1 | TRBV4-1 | TGCGCCAGCAGCCAAGATCCCAGCGGGGCCAGCAATGAGCAGTTCTTC | CASSQDPSGASNEQFF
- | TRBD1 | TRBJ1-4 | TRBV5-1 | TGCGCCAGCAGCTGGACAGGAAATGAAAAACTGTTTTTT | CASSWTGNEKLFF
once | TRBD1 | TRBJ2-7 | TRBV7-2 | TGTGCCAGCAGCTACTCCGGGACAGGGGCCTACGAGCAGTACTTC | CASSYSGTGAYEQYF
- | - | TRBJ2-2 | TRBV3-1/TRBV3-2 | TGTGCCAGCAGGACCGGGACGACCGGGGAGCTGTTTTTT | CASRTGTTGELFF
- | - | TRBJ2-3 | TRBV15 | TGTGCCACCAGCAGAGATCGAGGTCAGGGACGGAATACGCAGTATTTT | CATSRDRGQGRNTQYF
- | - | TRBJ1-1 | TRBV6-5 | TGTGCCAGCAGTTACATCAGGGGGAACACTGAAGCTTTCTTT | CASSYIRGNTEAFF
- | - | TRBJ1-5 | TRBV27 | TGTGCCAGCCGCCCTTTGGAGGGGAAGAGCAATCAGCCCCAGCATTTT | CASRPLEGKSNQPQHF
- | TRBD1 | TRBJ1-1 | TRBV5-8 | TGTGCCAGCAGGCACAGGGGGCGAGGCACTGAAGCTTTCTTT | CASRHRGRGTEAFF
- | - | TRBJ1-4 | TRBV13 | TGTGCCAGCAGCCCACAGGGCGTACCTAATGAAAAACTGTTTTTT | CASSPQGVPNEKLFF
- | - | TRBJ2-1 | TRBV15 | TGTGCCACCACCTTCGGGGCCGCCTCTGTAGATGAGCAGTTCTTC | CATTFGAASVDEQFF
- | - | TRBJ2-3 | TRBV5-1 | TGCGCCAGCAGCGCCAGACAGATCACAGATACGCAGTATTTT | CASSARQITDTQYF
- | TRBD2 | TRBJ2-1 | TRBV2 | TGTGCCAGCAGACCGGGGACTAGCGCCATCGTCGAGCAGTTCTTC | CASRPGTSAIVEQFF
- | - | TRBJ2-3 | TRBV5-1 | TGCGCCAGCAGCTTGGAGCTCACAGATACGCAGTATTTT | CASSLELTDTQYF
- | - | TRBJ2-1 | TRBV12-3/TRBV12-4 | TGTGCCAGCAGTTTCTTCCCCAATGAGCAGTTCTTC | CASSFFPNEQFF
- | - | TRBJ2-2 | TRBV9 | TGTGCCAGCAGCCGTGGAGCGGACGCGAACACCGGGGAGCTGTTTTTT | CASSRGADANTGELFF
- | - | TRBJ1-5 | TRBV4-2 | TGTGCCAGCAGCCAAAGCGTTAATCAGCCCCAGCATTTT | CASSQSVNQPQHF
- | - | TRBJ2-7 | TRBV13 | TGTGCCAGCAGCATAACCGGGCCCTCTGGGGAGCAGTACTTC | CASSITGPSGEQYF
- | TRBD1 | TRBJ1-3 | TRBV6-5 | TGTGCCAGCCAGGGGGCCAGAGGAAACACCATATATTTT | CASQGARGNTIYF
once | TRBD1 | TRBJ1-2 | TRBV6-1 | TGTGCCAGCAGTGAACCCGGGACAGGGGTTGACTACACCTTC | CASSEPGTGVDYTF
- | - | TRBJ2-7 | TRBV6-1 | TGTGCCAGCAGTGAAGCACGCCCCTACGAGCAGTACTTC | CASSEARPYEQYF
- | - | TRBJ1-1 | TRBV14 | TGTGCCAGCAGCCAACGGGAGGGGTTCACTGAAGCTTTCTTT | CASSQREGFTEAFF
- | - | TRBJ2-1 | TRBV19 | TGTGCCAGTAGTGCTCGGACGGCTATTGATGAGCAGTTCTTC | CASSARTAIDEQFF
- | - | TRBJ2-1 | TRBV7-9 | TGTGCCAGCAGCGCGGGGGCCTCGAAGGACGGGAGCTCCTACAATGAGCAGTTCTTC | CASSAGASKDGSSYNEQFF
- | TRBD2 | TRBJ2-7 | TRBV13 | TGTGCCAGCAGCATCGGAGGGCTAGCGGGTTCCTACGAGCAGTACTTC | CASSIGGLAGSYEQYF
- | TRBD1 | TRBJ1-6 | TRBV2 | TGTGCCAGCAAGGGACAGGGGGATGGAATAAGCCCCCTCCACTTT | CASKGQGDGISPLHF
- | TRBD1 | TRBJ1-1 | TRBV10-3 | TGTGCCATCAGCACACAGGGGGACACTGAAGCTTTCTTT | CAISTQGDTEAFF
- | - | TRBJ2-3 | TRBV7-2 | TGTGCCAGCAGCTTATTCAGCCAGGCCATAGATACGCAGTATTTT | CASSLFSQAIDTQYF
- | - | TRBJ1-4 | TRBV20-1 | TGCAGTGCGACGGGGAATGAAAAACTGTTTTTT | CSATGNEKLFF
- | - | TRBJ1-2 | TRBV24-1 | TGCGCCACCAGTGAAGATGACAGGAACTATGGCTACACCTTC | CATSEDDRNYGYTF
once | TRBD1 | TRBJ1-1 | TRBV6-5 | TGTGCCAGCAGGCGGAGACAGGGGAGATACACTGAAGCTTTCTTT | CASRRRQGRYTEAFF
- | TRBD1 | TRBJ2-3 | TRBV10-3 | TGTGCCACAGACAGGGGGGATACGCAGTATTTT | CATDRGDTQYF
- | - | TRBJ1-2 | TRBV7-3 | TGTGCCAGCAGCTGCCGCTATAGATATGGCTACACCTTC | CASSCRYRYGYTF
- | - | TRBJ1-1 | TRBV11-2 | TGTGCCAGCAGTCAAACCAGGAACACTGAAGCTTTCTTT | CASSQTRNTEAFF
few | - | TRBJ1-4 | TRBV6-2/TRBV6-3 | TGTGCCAGCAGCCCCCAGGGGTGGGAAAAACTGTTTTTT | CASSPQGWEKLFF
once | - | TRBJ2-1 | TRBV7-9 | TGTGCCAGCAGCTCTCAACCTGGGGGTGCGAACTCCTACAATGAGCAGTTCTTC | CASSSQPGGANSYNEQFF
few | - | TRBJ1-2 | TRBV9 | TGTGCCAGCAGCGTAGGCGGGGGGGCCCGATATGGCTACACCTTC | CASSVGGGARYGYTF
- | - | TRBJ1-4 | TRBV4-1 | TGCGCCAGCAGCCAAGATCCCCGTCTGCCCGCAACTAATGAAAAACTGTTTTTT | CASSQDPRLPATNEKLFF
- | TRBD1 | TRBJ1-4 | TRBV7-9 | TGTGCCAGCAGATCCCAGGGGGCCGGACTGGGGTTATATGAAAAACTGTTTTTT | CASRSQGAGLGLYEKLFF
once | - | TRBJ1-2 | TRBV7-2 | TGTGCCAGCAGCCCCGACAGGAACTATGGCTACACCTTC | CASSPDRNYGYTF
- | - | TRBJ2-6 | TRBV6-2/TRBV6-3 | TGTGCCAGCAGTTACGCAGGGTCTGGGGCCAACGTCCTGACTTTC | CASSYAGSGANVLTF
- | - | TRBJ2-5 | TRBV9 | TGTGCCAGCAGCGTAATCGGTGTCAGTACCCAAGAGACCCAGTACTTC | CASSVIGVSTQETQYF
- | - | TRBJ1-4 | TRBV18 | TGTGCCAGCCGCCCGAGGCATACTAATGAAAAACTGTTTTTT | CASRPRHTNEKLFF
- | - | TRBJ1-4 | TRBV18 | TGTGCCAGCTCCCCGGGGAATAATGAAAAACTGTTTTTT | CASSPGNNEKLFF
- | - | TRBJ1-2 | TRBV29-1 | TGCAGCGTTGAGGCACAGCTGGGGACTGTCTATGGCTACACCTTC | CSVEAQLGTVYGYTF
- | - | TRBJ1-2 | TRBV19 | TGTGCTAGCGGGAGACAACCCTATGGCTACACCTTC | CASGRQPYGYTF
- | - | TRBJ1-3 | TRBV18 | TGTGCCAGCTCACCCCCGGGGCGATCCGGAAACACCATATATTTT | CASSPPGRSGNTIYF
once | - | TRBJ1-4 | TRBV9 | TGTGCCAGCAGCGCGAGCCAGGCAACTAATGAAAAACTGTTTTTT | CASSASQATNEKLFF